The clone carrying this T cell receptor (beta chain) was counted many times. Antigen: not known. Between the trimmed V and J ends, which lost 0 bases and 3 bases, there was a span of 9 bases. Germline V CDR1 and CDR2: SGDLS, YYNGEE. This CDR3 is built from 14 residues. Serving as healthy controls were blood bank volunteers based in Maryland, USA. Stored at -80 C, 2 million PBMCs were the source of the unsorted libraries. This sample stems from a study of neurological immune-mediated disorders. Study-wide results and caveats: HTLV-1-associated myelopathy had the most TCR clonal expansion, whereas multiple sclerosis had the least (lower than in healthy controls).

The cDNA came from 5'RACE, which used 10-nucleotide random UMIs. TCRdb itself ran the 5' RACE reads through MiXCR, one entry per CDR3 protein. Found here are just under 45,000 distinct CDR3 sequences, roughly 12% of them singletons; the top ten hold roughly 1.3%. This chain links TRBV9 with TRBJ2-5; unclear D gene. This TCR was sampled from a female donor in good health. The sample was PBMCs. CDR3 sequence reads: CASSVASGEETQYF. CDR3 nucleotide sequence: TGTGCCAGCAGCGTAGCCTCCGGAGAAGAGACCCAGTACTTC.